Described below is a single T cell receptor beta chain sequence and its context. The antigen is undetermined. Trimming removed 3 bases from V and 1 base from J; junction bases left unmatched: 4. The CDR3 covers 15 residues. The germline CDR1 and CDR2 sequences are MDHEN and SYDVKM. Preparing the TCRbeta library involved the use of unique molecular identifiers. TCRdb used MiXCR to reprocess the PCR reads, holding one entry per CDR3 protein. This table holds 800,000 to 1,000,000 distinct CDR3 sequences, 25% to 35% found once. This entry comes from a study of T-cell reconstitution after alpha-beta-depleted transplantation in children. General observations from the study: Several hundred rapidly expanded clones from non-depleted graft cells reportedly supplied alpha-beta T cells about two months post-transplant. It was newly produced T cells that mostly accounted for T-cell counts and diversity one year after transplant. For some patients, TCRbeta diversity was high at day 60 because of recipient T cells and thymic progenitors that survived.

This sequence joins TRBV28 and TRBJ2-5; 8 bases map to TRBD1. The sequence came from a boy under two years old who had a stem cell transplant for SCID, so the T cells may come from the graft donor. The sample was PBMCs, mostly from graft donor cells, taken 360 days after TCRalphabeta/CD19-depleted stem cell transplant. CDR3: CASSLGGQGQETQYF. The CDR3 DNA reads as TGTGCCAGCAGTTTGGGTGGACAGGGCCAAGAGACCCAGTACTTC.